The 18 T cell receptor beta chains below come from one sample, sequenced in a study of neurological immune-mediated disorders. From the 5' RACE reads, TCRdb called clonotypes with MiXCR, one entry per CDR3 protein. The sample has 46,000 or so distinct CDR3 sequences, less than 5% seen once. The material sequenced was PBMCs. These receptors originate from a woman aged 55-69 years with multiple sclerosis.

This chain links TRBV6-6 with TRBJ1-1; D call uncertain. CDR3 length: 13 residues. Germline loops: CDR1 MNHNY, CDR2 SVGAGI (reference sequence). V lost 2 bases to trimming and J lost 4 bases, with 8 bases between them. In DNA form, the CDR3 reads TGTGCCAGCAGTTACAGTAGGAGCACTGAAGCTTTCTTT. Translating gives CASSYSRSTEAFF.

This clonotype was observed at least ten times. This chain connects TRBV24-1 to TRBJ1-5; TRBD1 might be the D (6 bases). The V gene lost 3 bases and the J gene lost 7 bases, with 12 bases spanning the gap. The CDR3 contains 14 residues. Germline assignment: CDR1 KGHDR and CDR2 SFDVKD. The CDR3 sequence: CATSDTTGIQPQHF. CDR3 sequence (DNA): TGTGCCACCAGTGATACAACAGGGATCCAGCCCCAGCATTTT.

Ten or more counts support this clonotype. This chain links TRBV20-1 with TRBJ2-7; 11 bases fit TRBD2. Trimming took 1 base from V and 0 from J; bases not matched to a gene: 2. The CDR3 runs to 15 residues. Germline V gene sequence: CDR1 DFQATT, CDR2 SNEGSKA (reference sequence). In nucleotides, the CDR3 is TGCAGTGCTAGAGGACTAGCGGGGAGCTCCTACGAGCAGTACTTC. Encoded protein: CSARGLAGSSYEQYF.

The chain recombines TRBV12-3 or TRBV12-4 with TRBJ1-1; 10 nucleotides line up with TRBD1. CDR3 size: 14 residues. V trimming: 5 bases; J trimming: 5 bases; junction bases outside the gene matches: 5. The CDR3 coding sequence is TGTGCCAGCAGTAGGACAGGGGGAAAGACTGAAGCTTTCTTT. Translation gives CASSRTGGKTEAFF.

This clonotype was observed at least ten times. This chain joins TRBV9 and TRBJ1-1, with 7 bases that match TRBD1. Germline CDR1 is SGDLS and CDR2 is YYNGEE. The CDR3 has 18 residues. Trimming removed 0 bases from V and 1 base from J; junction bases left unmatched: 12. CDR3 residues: CASSVAPDDRVGNTEAFF. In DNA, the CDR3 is TGTGCCAGCAGCGTAGCCCCTGATGACAGGGTCGGGAACACTGAAGCTTTCTTT.

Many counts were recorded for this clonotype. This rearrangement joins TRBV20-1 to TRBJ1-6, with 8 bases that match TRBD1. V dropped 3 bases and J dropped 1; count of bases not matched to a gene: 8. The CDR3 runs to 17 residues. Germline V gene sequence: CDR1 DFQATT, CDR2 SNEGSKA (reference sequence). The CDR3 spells CSASPRTGRSYNSPLHF. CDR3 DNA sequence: TGCAGTGCTAGTCCCCGGACAGGGAGGTCCTATAATTCACCCCTCCACTTT.

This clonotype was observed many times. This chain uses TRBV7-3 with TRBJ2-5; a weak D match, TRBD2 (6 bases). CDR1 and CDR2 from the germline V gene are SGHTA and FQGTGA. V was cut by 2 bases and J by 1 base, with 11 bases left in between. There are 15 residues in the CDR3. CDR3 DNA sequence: TGTGCCAGCAGCTTAGTGGGGGACTTCCAAGAGACCCAGTACTTC. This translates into CASSLVGDFQETQYF.

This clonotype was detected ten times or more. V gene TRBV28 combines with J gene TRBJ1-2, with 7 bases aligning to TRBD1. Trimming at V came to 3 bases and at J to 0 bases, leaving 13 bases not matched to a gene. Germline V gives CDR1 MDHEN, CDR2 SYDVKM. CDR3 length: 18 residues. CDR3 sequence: CASSFMNIHRGANYGYTF. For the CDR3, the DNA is TGTGCCAGCAGTTTTATGAATATCCACAGGGGAGCTAACTATGGCTACACCTTC.

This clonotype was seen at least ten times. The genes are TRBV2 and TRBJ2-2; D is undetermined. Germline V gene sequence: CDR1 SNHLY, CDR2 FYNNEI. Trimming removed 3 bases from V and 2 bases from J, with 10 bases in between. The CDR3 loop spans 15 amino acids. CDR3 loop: CASSDRRSNTGELFF. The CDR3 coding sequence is TGTGCCAGCAGTGACCGCAGGTCTAACACCGGGGAGCTGTTTTTT.

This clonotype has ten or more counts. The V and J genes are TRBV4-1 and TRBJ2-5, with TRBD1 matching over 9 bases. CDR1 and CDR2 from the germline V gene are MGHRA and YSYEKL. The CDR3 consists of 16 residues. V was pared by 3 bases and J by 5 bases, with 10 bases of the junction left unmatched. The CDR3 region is CASSQATQGARETQYF. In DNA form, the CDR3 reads TGCGCCAGCAGCCAGGCGACACAGGGGGCGAGGGAGACCCAGTACTTC.

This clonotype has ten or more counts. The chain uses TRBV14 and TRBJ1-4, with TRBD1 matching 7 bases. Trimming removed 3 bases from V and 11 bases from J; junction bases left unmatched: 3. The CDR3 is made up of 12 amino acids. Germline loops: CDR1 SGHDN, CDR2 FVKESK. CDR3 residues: CASSQTGPKLFF. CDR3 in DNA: TGTGCCAGCAGCCAGACAGGGCCGAAACTGTTTTTT.

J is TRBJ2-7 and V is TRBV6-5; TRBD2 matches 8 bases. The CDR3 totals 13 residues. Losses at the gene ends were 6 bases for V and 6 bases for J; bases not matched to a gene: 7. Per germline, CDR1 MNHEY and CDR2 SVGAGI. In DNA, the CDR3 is TGTGCCAGCAGGCCGGGACTAGGCCTCGAGCAGTACGTC. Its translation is CASRPGLGLEQYV.

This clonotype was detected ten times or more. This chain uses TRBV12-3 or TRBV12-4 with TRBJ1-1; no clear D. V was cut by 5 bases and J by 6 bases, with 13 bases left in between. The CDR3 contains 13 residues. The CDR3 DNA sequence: TGTGCCAGCAGTCCTTACTTATGGGCTGAAGCTTTCTTT. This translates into CASSPYLWAEAFF.

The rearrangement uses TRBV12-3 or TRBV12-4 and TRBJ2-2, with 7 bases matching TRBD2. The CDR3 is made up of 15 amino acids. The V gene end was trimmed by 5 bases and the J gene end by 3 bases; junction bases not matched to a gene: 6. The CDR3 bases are TGTGCCAGCAGTCCATTACTAGCGCACACCGGGGAGCTGTTTTTT. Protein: CASSPLLAHTGELFF.

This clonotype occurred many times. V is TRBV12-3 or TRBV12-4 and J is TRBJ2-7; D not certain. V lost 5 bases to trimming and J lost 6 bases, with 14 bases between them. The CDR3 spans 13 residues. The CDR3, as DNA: TGTGCCAGCAGTCCCGGGTGGGGTGCCGAGCAGTACTTC. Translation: CASSPGWGAEQYF.

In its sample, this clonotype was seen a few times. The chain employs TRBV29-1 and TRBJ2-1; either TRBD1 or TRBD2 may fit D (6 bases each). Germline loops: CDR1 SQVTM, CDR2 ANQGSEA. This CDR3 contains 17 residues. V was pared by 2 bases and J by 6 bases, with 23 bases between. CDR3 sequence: CSVERGARWLNRNEQFF. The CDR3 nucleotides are TGCAGCGTTGAAAGGGGGGCTAGGTGGCTCAATCGCAATGAGCAGTTCTTC.

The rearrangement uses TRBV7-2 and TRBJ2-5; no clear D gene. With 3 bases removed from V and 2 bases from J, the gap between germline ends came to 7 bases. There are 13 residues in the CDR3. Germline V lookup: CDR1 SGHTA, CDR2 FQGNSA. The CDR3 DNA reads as TGTGCCAGCAGCTTTTCTGTTCAAGAGACCCAGTACTTC. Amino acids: CASSFSVQETQYF.

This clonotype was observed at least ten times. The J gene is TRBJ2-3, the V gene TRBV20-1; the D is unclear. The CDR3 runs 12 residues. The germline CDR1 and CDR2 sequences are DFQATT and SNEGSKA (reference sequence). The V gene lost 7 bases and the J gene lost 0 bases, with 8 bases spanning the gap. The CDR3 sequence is CSGVGSTDTQYF. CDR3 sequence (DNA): TGCAGTGGGGTCGGGAGCACAGATACGCAGTATTTT.